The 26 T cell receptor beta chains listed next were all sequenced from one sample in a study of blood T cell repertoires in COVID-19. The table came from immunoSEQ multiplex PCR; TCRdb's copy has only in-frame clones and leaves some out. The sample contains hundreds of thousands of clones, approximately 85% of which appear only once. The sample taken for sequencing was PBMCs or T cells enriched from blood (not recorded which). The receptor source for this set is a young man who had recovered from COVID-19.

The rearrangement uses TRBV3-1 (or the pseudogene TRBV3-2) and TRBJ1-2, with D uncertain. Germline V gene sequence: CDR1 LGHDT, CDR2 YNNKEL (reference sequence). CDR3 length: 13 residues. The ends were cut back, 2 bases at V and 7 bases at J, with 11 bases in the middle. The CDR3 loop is CASSQTGLGGYTF. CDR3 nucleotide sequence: TGTGCCAGCAGCCAAACTGGGCTCGGTGGCTACACCTTC.

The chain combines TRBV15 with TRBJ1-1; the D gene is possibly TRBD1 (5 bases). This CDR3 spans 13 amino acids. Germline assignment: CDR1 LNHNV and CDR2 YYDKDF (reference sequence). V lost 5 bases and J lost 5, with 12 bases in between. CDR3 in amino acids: CATSWQGETEAFF. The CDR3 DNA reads TGTGCCACCAGCTGGCAGGGTGAGACTGAAGCTTTCTTT. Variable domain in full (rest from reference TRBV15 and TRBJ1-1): DAMVIQNPRYQVTQFGKPVTLSCSQTLNHNVMYWYQQKSSQAPKLLFHYYDKDFNNEADTPDNFQSRRPNTSFCFLDIRSPGLGDTAMYLCATSWQGETEAFFGQGTRLTVV.

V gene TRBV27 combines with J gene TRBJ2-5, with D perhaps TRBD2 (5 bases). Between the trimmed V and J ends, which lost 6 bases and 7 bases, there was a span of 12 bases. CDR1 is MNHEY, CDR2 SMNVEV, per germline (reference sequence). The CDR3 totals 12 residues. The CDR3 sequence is CASSGPGGTQYF. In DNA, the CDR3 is TGTGCCAGCAGCGGTCCCGGAGGGACCCAGTACTTC.

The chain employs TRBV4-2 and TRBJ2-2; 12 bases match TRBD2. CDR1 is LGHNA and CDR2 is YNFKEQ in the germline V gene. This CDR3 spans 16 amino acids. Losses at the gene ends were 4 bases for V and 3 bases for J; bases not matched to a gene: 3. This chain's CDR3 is CASSPRTSGDTGELFF. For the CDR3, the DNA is TGTGCCAGCAGCCCCCGGACTAGCGGGGACACCGGGGAGCTGTTTTTT.

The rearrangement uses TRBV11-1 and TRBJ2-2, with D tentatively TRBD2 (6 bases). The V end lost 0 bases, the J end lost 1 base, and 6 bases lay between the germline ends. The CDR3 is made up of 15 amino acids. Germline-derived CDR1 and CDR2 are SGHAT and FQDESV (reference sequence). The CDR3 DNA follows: TGTGCCAGCAGCTTAGCGGGACTGAACACCGGGGAGCTGTTTTTT. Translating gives CASSLAGLNTGELFF.

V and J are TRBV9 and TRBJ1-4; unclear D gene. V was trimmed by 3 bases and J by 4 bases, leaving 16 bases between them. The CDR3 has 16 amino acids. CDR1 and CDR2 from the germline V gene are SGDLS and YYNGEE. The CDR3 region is CASSGISFGDNEKLFF. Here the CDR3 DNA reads TGTGCCAGCAGCGGAATTAGTTTTGGAGATAATGAAAAACTGTTTTTT.

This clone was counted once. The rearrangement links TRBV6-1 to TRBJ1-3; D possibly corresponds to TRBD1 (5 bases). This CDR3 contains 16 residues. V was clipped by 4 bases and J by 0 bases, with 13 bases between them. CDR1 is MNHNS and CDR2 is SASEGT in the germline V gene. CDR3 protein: CASSANQGSSGNTIYF. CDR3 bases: TGTGCCAGCAGTGCCAACCAGGGCAGCTCTGGAAACACCATATATTTT.

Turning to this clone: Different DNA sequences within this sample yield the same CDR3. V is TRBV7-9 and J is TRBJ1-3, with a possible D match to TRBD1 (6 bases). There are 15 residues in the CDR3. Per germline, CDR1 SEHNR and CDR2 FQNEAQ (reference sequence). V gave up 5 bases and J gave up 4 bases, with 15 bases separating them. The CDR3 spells CASSSTGSSGNTIYF. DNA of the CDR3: TGTGCCAGCAGCAGTACAGGGAGTTCAGGAAACACCATATATTTT.

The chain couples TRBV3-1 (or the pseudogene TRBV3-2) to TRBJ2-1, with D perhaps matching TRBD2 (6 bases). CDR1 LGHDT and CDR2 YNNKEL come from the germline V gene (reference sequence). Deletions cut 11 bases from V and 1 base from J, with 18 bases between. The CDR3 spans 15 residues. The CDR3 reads CAVGKAGLSYNEQFF. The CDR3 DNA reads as TGTGCCGTTGGGAAGGCGGGGCTTTCCTACAATGAGCAGTTCTTC.

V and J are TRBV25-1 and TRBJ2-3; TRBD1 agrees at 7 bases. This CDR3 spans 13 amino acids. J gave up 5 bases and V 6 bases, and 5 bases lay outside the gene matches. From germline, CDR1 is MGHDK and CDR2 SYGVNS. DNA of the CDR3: TGTGCCAGCAGAGGGACAGCGTTAGATACGCAGTATTTT. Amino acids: CASRGTALDTQYF.

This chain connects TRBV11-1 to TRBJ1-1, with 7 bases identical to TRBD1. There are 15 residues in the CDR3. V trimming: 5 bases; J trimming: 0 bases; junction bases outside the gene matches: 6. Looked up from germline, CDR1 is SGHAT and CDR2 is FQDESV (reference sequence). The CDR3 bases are TGTGCCAGCAGCGCCAGACAGGGTCTGAACACTGAAGCTTTCTTT. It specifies CASSARQGLNTEAFF.

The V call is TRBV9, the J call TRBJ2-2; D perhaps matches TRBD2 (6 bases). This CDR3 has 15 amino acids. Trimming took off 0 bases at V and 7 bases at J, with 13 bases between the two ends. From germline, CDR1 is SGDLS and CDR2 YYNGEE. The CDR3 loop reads CASSVVVGGSGELFF. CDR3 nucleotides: TGTGCCAGCAGCGTAGTAGTAGGAGGGAGCGGGGAGCTGTTTTTT.

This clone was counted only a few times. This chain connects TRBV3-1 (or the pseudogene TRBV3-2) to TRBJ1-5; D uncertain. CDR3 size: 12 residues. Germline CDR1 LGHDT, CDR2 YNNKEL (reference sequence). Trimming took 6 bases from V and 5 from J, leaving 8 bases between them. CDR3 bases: TGTGCCAGCAGTTACACCGATCAGCCCCAGCATTTT. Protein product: CASSYTDQPQHF.

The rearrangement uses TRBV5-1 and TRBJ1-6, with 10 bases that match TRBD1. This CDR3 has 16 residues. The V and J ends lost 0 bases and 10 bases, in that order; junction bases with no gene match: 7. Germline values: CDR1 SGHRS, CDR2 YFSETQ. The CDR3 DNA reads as TGCGCCAGCAGCTTGGTAGCTCGGACAGGGGGGTCACCCCTCCACTTT. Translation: CASSLVARTGGSPLHF.

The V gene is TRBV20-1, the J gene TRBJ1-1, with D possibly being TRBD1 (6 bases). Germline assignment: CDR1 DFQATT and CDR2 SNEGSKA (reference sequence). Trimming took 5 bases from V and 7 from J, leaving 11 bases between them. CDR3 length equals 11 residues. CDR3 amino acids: CSAPQGIEAFF. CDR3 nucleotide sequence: TGCAGTGCTCCACAGGGTATTGAAGCTTTCTTT.

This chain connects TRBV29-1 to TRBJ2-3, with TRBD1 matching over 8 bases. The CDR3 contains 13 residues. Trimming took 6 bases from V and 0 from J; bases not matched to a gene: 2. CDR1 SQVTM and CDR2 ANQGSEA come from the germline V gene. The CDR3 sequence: CSVTGDSTDTQYF. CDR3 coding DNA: TGCAGCGTGACAGGGGATAGCACAGATACGCAGTATTTT.

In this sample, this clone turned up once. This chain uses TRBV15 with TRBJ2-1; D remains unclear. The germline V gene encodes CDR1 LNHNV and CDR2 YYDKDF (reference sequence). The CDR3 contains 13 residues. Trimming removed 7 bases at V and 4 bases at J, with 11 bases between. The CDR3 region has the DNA TGTGCCACCAAAGAAAGGAGTTACAATGAGCAGTTCTTC. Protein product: CATKERSYNEQFF.

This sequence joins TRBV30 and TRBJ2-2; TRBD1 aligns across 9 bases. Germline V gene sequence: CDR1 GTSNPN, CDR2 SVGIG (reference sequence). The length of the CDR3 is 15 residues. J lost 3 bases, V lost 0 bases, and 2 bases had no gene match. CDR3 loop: CAWSVQGAHTGELFF. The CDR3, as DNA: TGTGCCTGGAGTGTACAGGGGGCTCACACCGGGGAGCTGTTTTTT.

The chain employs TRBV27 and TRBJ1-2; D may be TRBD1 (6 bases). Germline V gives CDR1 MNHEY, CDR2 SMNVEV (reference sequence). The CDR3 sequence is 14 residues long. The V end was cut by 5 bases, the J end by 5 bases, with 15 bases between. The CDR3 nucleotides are TGTGCCAGCAGTCCGGCCGGGGGGGCGTATGGCTACACCTTC. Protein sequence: CASSPAGGAYGYTF.

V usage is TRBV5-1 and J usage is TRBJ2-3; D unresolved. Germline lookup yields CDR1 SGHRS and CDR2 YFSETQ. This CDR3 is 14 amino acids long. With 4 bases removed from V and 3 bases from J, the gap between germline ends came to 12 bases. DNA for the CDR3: TGCGCCAGCAGCAGAGACTCGAGTACAGATACGCAGTATTTT. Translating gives CASSRDSSTDTQYF.

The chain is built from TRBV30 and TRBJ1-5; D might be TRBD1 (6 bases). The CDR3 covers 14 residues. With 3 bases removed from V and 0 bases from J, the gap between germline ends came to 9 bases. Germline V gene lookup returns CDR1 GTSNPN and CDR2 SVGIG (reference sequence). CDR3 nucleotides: TGTGCCTGGAGCGGGACAAATAGCAATCAGCCCCAGCATTTT. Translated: CAWSGTNSNQPQHF.

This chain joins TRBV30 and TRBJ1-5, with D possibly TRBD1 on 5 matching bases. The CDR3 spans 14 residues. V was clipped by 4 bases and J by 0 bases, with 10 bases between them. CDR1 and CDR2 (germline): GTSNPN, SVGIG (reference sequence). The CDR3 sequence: CAWTQGGSNQPQHF. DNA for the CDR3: TGTGCCTGGACCCAGGGAGGTAGCAATCAGCCCCAGCATTTT.

The CDR3: CASSLGAAQPQHF. For the CDR3, the DNA is TGTGCCAGCAGTCTCGGTGCGGCTCAGCCCCAGCATTTT. The chain uses TRBV12-3 or TRBV12-4 and TRBJ1-5; D gene uncertain. V was trimmed by 5 bases and J by 6 bases, leaving 11 bases between them. There are 13 residues in the CDR3.

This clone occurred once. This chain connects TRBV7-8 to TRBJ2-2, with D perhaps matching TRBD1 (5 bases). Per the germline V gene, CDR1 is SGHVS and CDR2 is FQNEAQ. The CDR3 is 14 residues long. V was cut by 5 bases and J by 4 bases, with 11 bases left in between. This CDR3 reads CASSPQELTGELFF. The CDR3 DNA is TGTGCCAGCAGCCCACAGGAACTCACCGGGGAGCTGTTTTTT.

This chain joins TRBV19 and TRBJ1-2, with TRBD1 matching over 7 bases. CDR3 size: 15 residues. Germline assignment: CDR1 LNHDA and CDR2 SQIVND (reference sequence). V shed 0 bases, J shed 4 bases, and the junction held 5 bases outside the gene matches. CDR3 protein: CASSIDPQGIYGYTF. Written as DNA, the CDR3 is TGTGCCAGTAGTATAGATCCACAGGGGATCTATGGCTACACCTTC.

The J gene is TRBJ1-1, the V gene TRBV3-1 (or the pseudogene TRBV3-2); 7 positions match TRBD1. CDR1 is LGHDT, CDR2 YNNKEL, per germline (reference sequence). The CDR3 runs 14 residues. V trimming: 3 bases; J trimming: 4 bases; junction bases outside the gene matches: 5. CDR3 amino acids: CASSQSPGGTEAFF. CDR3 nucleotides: TGTGCCAGCAGCCAGTCTCCAGGGGGCACTGAAGCTTTCTTT.